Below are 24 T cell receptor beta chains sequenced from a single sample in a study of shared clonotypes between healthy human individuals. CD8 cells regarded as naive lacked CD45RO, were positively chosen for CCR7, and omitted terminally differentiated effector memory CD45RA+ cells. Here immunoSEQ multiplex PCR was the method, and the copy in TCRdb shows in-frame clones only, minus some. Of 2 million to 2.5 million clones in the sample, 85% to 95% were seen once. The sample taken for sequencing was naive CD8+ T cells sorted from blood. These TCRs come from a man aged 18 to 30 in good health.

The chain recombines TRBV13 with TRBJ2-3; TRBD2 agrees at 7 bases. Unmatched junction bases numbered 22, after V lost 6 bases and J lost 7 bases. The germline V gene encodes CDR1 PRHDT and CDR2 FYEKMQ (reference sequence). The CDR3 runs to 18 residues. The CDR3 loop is CASSSLLAGGSSGNTQYF. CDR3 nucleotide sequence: TGTGCCAGCAGTTCCCTTTTAGCCGGGGGGAGCAGCGGAAATACGCAGTATTTT.

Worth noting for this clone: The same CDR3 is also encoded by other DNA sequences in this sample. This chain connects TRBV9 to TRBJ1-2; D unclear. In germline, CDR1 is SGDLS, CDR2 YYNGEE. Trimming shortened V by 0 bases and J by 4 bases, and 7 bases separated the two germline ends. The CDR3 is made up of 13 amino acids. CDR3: CASSVGGAYGYTF. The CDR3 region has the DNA TGTGCCAGCAGCGTAGGGGGAGCCTATGGCTACACCTTC.

CDR3 DNA sequence: TGTGCCAGCAGCTGGGAGACTAGCGGGAGGGCCCGGGAGCTGTTTTTT. It is translated as CASSWETSGRARELFF. This chain uses TRBV5-6 with TRBJ2-2; 14 bases match TRBD2. This CDR3 is 16 amino acids long. V lost 3 bases to trimming and J lost 9 bases; unmatched junction nucleotides: 7. The germline V gene encodes CDR1 SGHDT and CDR2 YYEEEE.

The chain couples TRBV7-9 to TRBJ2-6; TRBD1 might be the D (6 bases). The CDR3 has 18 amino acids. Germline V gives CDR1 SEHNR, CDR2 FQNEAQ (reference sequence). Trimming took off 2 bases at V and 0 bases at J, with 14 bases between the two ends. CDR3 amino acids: CASSLSRGRSSGANVLTF. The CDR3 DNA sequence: TGTGCCAGCAGCTTATCCAGGGGCCGGAGCTCTGGGGCCAACGTCCTGACTTTC.

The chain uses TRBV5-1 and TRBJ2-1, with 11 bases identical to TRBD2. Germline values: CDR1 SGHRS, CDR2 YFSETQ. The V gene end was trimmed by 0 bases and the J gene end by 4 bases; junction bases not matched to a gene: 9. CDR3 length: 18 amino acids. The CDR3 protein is CASSLELAGGPPYNEQFF. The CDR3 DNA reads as TGCGCCAGCAGCTTGGAATTAGCGGGAGGGCCGCCGTACAATGAGCAGTTCTTC.

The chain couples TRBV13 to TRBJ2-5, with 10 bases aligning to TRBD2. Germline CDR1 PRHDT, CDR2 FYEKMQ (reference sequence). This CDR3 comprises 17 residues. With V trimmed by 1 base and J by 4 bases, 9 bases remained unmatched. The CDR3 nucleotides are TGTGCCAGCAGCTTAGAGGGACTAGCGTCAAGCGGAGAGACCCAGTACTTC. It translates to CASSLEGLASSGETQYF.

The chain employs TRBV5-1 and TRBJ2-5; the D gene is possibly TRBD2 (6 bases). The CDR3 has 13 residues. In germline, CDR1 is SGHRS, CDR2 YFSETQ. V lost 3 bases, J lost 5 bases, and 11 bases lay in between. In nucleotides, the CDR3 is TGCGCCAGCAGCTCGACCAGCGGGGAGACCCAGTACTTC. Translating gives CASSSTSGETQYF.

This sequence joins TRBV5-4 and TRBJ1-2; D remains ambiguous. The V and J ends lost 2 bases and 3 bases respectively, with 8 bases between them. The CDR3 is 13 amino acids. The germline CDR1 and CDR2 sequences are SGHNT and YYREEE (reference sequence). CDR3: CASSFRNYYGYTF. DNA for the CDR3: TGTGCCAGCAGCTTCCGGAACTACTATGGCTACACCTTC.

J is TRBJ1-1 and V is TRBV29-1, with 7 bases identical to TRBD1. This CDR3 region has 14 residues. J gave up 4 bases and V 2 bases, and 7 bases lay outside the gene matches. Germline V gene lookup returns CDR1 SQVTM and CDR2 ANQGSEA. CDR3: CSVERQGVGTEAFF. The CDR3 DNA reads TGCAGCGTTGAACGACAGGGAGTGGGCACTGAAGCTTTCTTT.

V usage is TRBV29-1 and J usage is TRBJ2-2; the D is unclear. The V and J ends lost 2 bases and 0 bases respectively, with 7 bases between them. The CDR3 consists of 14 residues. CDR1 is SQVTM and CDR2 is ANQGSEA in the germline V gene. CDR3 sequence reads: CSVERYANTGELFF. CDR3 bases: TGCAGCGTTGAACGGTACGCGAACACCGGGGAGCTGTTTTTT.

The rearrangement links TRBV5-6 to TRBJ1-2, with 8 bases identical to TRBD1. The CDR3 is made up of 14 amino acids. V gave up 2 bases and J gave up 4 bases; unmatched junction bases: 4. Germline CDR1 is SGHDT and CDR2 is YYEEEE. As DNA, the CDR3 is TGTGCCAGCAGCTTCGGGACAGGCCCCTATGGCTACACCTTC. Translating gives CASSFGTGPYGYTF. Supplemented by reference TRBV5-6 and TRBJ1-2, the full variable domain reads DAGVTQSPTHLIKTRGQQVTLRCSPKSGHDTVSWYQQALGQGPQFIFQYYEEEERQRGNFPDRFSGHQFPNYSSELNVNALLLGDSALYLCASSFGTGPYGYTFGSGTRLTVV.

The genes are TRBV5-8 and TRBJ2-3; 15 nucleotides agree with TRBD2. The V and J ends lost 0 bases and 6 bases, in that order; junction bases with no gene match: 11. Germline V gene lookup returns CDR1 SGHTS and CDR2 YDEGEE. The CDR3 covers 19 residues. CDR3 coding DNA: TGTGCCAGCAGCTTGGATGTCGGACTAGCGGGAGGGCCGGGTGATACGCAGTATTTT. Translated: CASSLDVGLAGGPGDTQYF.

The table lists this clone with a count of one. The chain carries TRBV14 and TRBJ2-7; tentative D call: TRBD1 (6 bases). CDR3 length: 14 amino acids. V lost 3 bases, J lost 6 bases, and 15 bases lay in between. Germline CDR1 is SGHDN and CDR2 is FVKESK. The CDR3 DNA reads TGTGCCAGCAGCCAGGGGCGAACAGGGTCCGAGCAGTACTTC. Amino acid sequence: CASSQGRTGSEQYF.

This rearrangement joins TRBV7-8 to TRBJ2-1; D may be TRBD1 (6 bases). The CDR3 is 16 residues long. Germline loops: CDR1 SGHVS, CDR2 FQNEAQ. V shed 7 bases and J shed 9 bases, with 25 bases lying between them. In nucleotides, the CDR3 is TGTGCCAGCACCCCGGACAGCGACTTAGCTTTCTCTGAGCAGTTCTTC. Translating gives CASTPDSDLAFSEQFF.

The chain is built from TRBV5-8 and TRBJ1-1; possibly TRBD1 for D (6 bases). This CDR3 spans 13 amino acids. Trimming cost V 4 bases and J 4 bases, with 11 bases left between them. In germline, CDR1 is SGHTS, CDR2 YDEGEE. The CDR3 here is CASSHRVATEAFF. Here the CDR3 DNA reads TGTGCCAGCAGCCACAGGGTCGCCACTGAAGCTTTCTTT.

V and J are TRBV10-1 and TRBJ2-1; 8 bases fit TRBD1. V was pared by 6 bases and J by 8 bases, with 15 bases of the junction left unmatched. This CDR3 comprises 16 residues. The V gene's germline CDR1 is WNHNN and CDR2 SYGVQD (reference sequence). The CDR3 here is CASSPGPAGGEDEQFF. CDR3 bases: TGCGCCAGCAGCCCCGGTCCCGCAGGGGGCGAGGATGAGCAGTTCTTC.

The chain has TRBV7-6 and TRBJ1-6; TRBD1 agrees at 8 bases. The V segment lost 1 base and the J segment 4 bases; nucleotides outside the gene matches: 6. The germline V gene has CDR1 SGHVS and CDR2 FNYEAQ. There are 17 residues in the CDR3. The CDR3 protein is CASSLGTGPSYNSPLHF. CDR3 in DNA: TGTGCCAGCAGCTTAGGGACAGGGCCCTCTTATAATTCACCCCTCCACTTT.

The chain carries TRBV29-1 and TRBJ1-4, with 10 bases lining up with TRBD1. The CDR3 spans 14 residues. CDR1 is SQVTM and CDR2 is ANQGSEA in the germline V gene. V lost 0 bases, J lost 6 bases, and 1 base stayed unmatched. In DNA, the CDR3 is TGCAGCGTTGAAGATGGGACAGGGGATGAAAAACTGTTTTTT. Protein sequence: CSVEDGTGDEKLFF.

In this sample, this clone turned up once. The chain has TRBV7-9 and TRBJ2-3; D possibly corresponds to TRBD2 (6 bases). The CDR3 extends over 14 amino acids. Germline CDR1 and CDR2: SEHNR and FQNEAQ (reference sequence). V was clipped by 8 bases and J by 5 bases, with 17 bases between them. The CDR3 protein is CASEVREVEDTQYF. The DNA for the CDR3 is TGTGCCAGCGAAGTGAGGGAGGTGGAAGATACGCAGTATTTT.

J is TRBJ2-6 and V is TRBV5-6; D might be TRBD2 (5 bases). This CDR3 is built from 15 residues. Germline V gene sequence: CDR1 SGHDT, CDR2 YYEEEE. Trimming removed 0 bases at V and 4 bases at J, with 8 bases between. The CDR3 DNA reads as TGTGCCAGCAGCTTGGCGGGGTCAGGGGCCAACGTCCTGACTTTC. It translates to CASSLAGSGANVLTF.

DNA for the CDR3: TGTGCCAGCAGCTTGGCGGGGGGGGGCAATCAGCCCCAGCATTTT. Protein sequence: CASSLAGGGNQPQHF. This chain joins TRBV7-8 and TRBJ1-5, with a weak D call TRBD1 (5 bases). The CDR3 contains 15 residues. Germline V gene data show CDR1 as SGHVS and CDR2 as FQNEAQ. The V and J ends lost 3 bases and 2 bases respectively, with 11 bases between them.

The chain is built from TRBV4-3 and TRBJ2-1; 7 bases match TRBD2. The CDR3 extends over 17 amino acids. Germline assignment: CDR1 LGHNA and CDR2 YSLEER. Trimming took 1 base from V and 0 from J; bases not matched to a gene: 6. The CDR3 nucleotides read TGCGCCAGCAGCCAAGGTTTCGGCGGGAGCTCCTACAATGAGCAGTTCTTC. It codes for CASSQGFGGSSYNEQFF.

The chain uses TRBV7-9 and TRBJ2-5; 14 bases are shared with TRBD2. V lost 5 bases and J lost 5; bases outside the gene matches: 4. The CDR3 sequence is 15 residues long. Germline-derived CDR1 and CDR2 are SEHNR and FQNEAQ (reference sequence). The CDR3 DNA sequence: TGTGCCAGCAGCCCGGGGACTAGCGGGAGCGAGACCCAGTACTTC. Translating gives CASSPGTSGSETQYF.

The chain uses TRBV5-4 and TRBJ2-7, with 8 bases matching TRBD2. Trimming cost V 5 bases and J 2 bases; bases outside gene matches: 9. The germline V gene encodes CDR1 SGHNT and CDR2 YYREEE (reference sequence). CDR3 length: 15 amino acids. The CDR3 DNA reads TGTGCCAGCAGTCTGGCGGGGGGTCCCCCCTACGAGCAGTACTTC. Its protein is CASSLAGGPPYEQYF.